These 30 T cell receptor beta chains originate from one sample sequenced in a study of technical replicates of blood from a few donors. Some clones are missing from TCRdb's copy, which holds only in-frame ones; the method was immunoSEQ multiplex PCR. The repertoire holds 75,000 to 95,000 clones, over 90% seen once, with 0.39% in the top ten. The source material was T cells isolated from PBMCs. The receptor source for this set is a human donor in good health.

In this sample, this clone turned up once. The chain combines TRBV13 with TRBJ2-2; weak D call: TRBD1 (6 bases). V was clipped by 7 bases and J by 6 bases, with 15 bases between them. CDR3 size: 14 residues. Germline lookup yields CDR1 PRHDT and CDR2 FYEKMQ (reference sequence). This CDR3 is CASTLQGFAGELFF. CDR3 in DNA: TGTGCCAGCACATTACAGGGATTTGCCGGGGAGCTGTTTTTT. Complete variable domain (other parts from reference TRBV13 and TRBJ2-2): AAGVIQSPRHLIKEKRETATLKCYPIPRHDTVYWYQQGPGQDPQFLISFYEKMQSDKGSIPDRFSAQQFSDYHSELNMSSLELGDSALYFCASTLQGFAGELFFGEGSRLTVL.

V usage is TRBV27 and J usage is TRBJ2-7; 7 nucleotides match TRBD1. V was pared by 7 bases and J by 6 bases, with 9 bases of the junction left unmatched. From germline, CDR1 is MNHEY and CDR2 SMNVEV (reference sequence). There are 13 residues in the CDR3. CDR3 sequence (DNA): TGTGCCAGCACGGGAACGACAGGGTTCGAGCAGTACTTC. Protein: CASTGTTGFEQYF.

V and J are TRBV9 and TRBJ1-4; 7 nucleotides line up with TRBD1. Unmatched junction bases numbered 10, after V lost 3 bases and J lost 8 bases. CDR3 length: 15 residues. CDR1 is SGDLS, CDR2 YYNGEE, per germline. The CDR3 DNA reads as TGTGCCAGCAGCGGCGGGGGGACAGTAACCGAAAAACTGTTTTTT. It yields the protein CASSGGGTVTEKLFF.

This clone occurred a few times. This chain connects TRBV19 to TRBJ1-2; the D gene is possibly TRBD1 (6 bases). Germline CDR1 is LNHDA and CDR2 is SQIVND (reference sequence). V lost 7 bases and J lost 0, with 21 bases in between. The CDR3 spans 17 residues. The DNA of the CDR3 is TGTGCCAGTATTGGACAGAGACGAGATAGTACTAACTATGGCTACACCTTC. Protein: CASIGQRRDSTNYGYTF.

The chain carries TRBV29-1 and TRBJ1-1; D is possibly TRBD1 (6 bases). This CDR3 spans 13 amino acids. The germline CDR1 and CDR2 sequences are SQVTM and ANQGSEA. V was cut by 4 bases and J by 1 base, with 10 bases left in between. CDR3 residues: CSVVGGTNTEAFF. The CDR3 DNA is TGCAGCGTTGTAGGGGGTACGAACACTGAAGCTTTCTTT. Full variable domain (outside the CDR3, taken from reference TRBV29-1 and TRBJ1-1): SAVISQKPSRDICQRGTSLTIQCQVDSQVTMMFWYRQQPGQSLTLIATANQGSEATYESGFVIDKFPISRPNLTFSTLTVSNMSPEDSSIYLCSVVGGTNTEAFFGQGTRLTVV.

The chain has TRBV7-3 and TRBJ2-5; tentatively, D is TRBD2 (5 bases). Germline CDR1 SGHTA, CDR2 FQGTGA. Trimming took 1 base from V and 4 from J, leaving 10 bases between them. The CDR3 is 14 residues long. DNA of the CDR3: TGTGCCAGCAGCTTAATCGGGGATATAGAGACCCAGTACTTC. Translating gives CASSLIGDIETQYF.

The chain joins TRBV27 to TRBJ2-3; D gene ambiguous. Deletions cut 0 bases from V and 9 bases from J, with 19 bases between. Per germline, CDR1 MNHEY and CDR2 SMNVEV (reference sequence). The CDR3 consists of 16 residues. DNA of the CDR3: TGTGCCAGCAGTTTATCCGACGGCCAGGTTAAGTACACGCAGTATTTT. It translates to CASSLSDGQVKYTQYF.

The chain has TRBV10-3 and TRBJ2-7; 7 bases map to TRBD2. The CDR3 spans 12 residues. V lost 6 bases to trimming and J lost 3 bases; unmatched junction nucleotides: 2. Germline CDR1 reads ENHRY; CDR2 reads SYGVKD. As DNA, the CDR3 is TGTGCCATCAGGGCTAGCGGCTACGAGCAGTACTTC. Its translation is CAIRASGYEQYF.

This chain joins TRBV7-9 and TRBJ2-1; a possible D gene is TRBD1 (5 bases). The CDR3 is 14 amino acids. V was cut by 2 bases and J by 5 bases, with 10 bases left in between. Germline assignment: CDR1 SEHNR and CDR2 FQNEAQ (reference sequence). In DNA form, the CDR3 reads TGTGCCAGCAGCTTACCCAGGGCCCACAATGAGCAGTTCTTC. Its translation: CASSLPRAHNEQFF.

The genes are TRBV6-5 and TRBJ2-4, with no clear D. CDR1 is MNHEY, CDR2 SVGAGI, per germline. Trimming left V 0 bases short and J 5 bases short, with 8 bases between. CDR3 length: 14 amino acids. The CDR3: CASSYSFGENIQYF. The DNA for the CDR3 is TGTGCCAGCAGTTACTCTTTCGGAGAAAACATTCAGTACTTC.

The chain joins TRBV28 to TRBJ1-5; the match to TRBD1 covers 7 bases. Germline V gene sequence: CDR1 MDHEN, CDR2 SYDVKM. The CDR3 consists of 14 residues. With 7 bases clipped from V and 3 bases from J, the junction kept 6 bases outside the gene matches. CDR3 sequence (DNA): TGTGCCAGCACGGACAGGAGTTCCAATCAGCCCCAGCATTTT. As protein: CASTDRSSNQPQHF.

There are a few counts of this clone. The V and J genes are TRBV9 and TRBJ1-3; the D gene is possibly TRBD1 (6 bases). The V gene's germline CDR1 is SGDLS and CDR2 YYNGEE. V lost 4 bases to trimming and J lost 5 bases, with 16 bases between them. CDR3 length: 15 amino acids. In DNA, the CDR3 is TGTGCCAGCAGCCCAGCCCAGGGGTTACGAAACACCATATATTTT. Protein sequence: CASSPAQGLRNTIYF. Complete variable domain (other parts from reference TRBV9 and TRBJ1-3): DSGVTQTPKHLITATGQRVTLRCSPRSGDLSVYWYQQSLDQGLQFLIQYYNGEERAKGNILERFSAQQFPDLHSELNLSSLELGDSALYFCASSPAQGLRNTIYFGEGSWLTVV.

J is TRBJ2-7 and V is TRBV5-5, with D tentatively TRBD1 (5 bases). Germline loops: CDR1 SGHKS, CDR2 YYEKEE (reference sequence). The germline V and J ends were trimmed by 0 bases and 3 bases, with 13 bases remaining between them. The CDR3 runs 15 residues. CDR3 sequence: CASSLAEGENYEQYF. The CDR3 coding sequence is TGTGCCAGCAGCTTGGCCGAAGGGGAAAACTACGAGCAGTACTTC.

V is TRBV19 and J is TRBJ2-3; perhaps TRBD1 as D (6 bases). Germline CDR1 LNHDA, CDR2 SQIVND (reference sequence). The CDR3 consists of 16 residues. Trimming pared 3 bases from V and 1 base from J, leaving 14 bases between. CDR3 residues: CASSIDQGQGTDTQYF. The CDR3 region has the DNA TGTGCCAGTAGTATTGACCAGGGGCAAGGCACAGATACGCAGTATTTT.

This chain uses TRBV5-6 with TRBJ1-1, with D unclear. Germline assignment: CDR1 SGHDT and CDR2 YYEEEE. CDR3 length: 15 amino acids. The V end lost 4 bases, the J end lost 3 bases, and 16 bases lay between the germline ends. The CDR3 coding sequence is TGTGCCAGCAGCCCCGGGAGAGGAACTCACACTGAAGCTTTCTTT. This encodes CASSPGRGTHTEAFF. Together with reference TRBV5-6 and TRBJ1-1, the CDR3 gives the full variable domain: DAGVTQSPTHLIKTRGQQVTLRCSPKSGHDTVSWYQQALGQGPQFIFQYYEEEERQRGNFPDRFSGHQFPNYSSELNVNALLLGDSALYLCASSPGRGTHTEAFFGQGTRLTVV.

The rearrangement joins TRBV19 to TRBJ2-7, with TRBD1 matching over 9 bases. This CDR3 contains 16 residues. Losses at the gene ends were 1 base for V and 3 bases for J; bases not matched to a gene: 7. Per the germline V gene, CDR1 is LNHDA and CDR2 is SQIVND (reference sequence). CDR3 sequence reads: CASSIVPGTGRYEQYF. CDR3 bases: TGTGCCAGTAGTATAGTCCCCGGGACAGGGCGCTACGAGCAGTACTTC.

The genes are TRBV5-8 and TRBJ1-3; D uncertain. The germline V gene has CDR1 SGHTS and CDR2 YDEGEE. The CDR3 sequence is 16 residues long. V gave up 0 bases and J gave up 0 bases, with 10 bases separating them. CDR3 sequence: CASSLVRSSSGNTIYF. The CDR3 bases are TGTGCCAGCAGCTTGGTTCGGTCTAGCTCTGGAAACACCATATATTTT.

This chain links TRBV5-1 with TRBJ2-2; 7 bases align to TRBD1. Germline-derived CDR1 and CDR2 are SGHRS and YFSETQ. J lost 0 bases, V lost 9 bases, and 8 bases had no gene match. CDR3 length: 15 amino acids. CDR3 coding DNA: TGCGCCACCAACATGCAGGGGGCGAACACCGGGGAGCTGTTTTTT. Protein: CATNMQGANTGELFF.

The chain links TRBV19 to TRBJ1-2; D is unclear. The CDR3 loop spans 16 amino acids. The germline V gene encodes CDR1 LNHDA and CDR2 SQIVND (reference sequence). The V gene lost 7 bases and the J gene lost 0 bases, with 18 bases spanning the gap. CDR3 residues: CASTSVTNRANYGYTF. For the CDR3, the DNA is TGTGCCAGTACGAGCGTCACCAATAGAGCTAACTATGGCTACACCTTC.

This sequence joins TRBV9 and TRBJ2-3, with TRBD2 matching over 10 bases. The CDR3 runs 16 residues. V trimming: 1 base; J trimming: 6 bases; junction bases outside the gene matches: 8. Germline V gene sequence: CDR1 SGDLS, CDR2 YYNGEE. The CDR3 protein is CASSVRLAGEVDTQYF. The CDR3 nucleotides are TGTGCCAGCAGCGTAAGGCTAGCGGGAGAGGTTGATACGCAGTATTTT. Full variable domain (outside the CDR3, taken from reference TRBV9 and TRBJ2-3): DSGVTQTPKHLITATGQRVTLRCSPRSGDLSVYWYQQSLDQGLQFLIQYYNGEERAKGNILERFSAQQFPDLHSELNLSSLELGDSALYFCASSVRLAGEVDTQYFGPGTRLTVL.

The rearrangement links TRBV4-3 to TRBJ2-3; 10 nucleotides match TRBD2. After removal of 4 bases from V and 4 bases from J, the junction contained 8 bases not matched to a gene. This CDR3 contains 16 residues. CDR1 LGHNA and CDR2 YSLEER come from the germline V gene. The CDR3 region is CASSLLAGEGADTQYF. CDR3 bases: TGCGCCAGCAGCCTGCTAGCGGGAGAGGGTGCAGATACGCAGTATTTT.

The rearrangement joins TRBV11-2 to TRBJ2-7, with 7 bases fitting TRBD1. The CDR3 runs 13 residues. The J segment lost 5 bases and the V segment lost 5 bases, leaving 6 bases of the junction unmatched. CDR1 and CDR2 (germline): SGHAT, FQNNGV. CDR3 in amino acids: CASSRTGDNEQYF. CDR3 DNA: TGTGCCAGCAGCAGAACAGGGGATAACGAGCAGTACTTC.

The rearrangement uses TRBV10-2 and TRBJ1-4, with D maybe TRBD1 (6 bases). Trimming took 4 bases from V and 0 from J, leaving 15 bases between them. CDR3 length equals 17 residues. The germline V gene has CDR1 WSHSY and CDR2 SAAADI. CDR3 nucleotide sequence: TGCGCCAGCAGTGCGGACAGCACCTCTGCAACTAATGAAAAACTGTTTTTT. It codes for CASSADSTSATNEKLFF.

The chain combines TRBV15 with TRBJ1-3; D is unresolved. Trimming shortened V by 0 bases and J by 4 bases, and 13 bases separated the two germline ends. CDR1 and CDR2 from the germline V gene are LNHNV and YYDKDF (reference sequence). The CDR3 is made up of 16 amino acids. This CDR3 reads CATSRDGYSGGNTIYF. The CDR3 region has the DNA TGTGCCACCAGCAGAGATGGGTACAGTGGAGGAAACACCATATATTTT.

Written as DNA, the CDR3 is TGTGCCATTAATGGGGGGAACGTCCCCTACGAGCAGTACTTC. It is translated as CAINGGNVPYEQYF. The chain is built from TRBV2 and TRBJ2-7; tentatively, D is TRBD2 (6 bases). CDR1 SNHLY and CDR2 FYNNEI come from the germline V gene. Trimming took off 10 bases at V and 2 bases at J, with 18 bases between the two ends. CDR3 length equals 14 residues.

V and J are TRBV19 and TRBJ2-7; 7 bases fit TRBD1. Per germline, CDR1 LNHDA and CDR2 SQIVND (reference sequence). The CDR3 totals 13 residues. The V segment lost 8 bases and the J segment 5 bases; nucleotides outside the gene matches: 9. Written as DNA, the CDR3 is TGTGCCAGTCGCCCCGACAGGGTGAACGAGCAGTACTTC. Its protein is CASRPDRVNEQYF.

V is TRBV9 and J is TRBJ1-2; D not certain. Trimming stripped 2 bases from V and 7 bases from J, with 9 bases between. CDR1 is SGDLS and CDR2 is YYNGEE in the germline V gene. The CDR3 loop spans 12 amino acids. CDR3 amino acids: CASSVTAGGYTF. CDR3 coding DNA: TGTGCCAGCAGCGTCACGGCAGGTGGCTACACCTTC.

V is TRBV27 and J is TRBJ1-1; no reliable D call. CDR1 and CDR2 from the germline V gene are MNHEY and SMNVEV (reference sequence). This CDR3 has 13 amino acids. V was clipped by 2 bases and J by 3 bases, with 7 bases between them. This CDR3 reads CASSLERDTEAFF. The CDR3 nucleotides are TGTGCCAGCAGTTTAGAGCGGGACACTGAAGCTTTCTTT.

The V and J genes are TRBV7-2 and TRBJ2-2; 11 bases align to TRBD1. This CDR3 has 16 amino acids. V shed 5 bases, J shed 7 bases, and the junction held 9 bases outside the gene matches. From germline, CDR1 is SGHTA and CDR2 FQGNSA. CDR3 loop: CASSRYWDRGSGELFF. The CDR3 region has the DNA TGTGCCAGCAGCCGTTACTGGGACAGGGGGAGCGGGGAGCTGTTTTTT. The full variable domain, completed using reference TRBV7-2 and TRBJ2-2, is GAGVSQSPSNKVTEKGKDVELRCDPISGHTALYWYRQSLGQGLEFLIYFQGNSAPDKSGLPSDRFSAERTGGSVSTLTIQRTQQEDSAVYLCASSRYWDRGSGELFFGEGSRLTVL.

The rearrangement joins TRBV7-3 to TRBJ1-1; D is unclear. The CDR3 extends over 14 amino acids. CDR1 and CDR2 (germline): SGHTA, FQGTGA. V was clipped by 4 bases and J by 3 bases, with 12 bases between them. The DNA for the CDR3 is TGTGCCAGCAGCTCCCCAGGTATTCACACTGAAGCTTTCTTT. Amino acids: CASSSPGIHTEAFF.